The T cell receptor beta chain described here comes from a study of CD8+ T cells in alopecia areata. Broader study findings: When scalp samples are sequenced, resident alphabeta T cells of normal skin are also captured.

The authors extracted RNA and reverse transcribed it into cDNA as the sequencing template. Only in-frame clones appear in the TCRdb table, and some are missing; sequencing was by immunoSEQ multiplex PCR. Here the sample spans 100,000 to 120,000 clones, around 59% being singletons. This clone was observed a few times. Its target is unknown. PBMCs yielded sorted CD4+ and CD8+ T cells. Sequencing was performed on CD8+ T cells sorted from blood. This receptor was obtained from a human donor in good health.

The chain's CDR3 is CASSPTGHEQYF. CDR3 DNA: TGTGCCAGCAGCCCCACCGGCCACGAGCAGTACTTC. V gene TRBV7-8 combines with J gene TRBJ2-7, with D hard to call. V was clipped by 5 bases and J by 5 bases, with 10 bases between them. The CDR3 covers 12 residues. Germline assignment: CDR1 SGHVS and CDR2 FQNEAQ. Full variable domain (missing parts from reference TRBV7-8 and TRBJ2-7): GAGVSQSPRYKVAKRGQDVALRCDPISGHVSLFWYQQALGQGPEFLTYFQNEAQLDKSGLPSDRFFAERPEGSVSTLKIQRTQQEDSAVYLCASSPTGHEQYFGPGTRLTVT.